Following are 21 T cell receptor beta chains from one sample sequenced in a study of blood T cell repertoires in COVID-19. Repertoires were generated with immunoSEQ multiplex PCR, while TCRdb's copy carries only in-frame clones and drops some. The repertoire has more than 200,000 clones, more than 70% of them found once; the top ten carry around 7%. Material for sequencing was PBMCs or T cells enriched from blood (not recorded which). The receptors come from a woman aged 35 to 49 with acute COVID-19.

The chain carries TRBV4-2 and TRBJ2-7; TRBD1 is a possible D gene (6 bases). CDR3 length: 16 residues. In germline, CDR1 is LGHNA, CDR2 YNFKEQ. V shed 0 bases and J shed 0 bases, with 12 bases lying between them. The CDR3 sequence is CASSQERAGDSYEQYF. CDR3 bases: TGTGCCAGCAGCCAAGAGAGGGCAGGGGACTCCTACGAGCAGTACTTC.

The V call is TRBV12-3 or TRBV12-4, the J call TRBJ1-1, with TRBD1 as a possible D gene (5 bases). V lost 6 bases and J 4 bases, leaving 12 bases between the germline ends. The CDR3 spans 13 residues. The CDR3 sequence is CASRTTGTTEAFF. CDR3 DNA: TGTGCCAGCAGGACCACAGGTACCACTGAAGCTTTCTTT.

This clone was recorded only once. The chain links TRBV5-1 to TRBJ1-2, with TRBD1 as a possible D gene (6 bases). The CDR3 consists of 14 residues. From germline, CDR1 is SGHRS and CDR2 YFSETQ. V was trimmed by 1 base and J by 8 bases, leaving 15 bases between them. CDR3 residues: CASSLTGTLGGYTF. CDR3 sequence (DNA): TGCGCCAGCAGCTTGACAGGGACCTTGGGCGGCTACACCTTC.

The rearrangement uses TRBV27 and TRBJ1-6, with D unclear. V gave up 3 bases and J gave up 9 bases, with 12 bases separating them. Germline V lookup: CDR1 MNHEY, CDR2 SMNVEV (reference sequence). The length of the CDR3 is 14 residues. This chain's CDR3 is CASSFLGGSSPLHF. As DNA, the CDR3 is TGTGCCAGCAGTTTTTTGGGTGGGAGTTCACCCCTCCACTTT.

The gene calls are TRBV7-9 and TRBJ2-7; 10 nucleotides align to TRBD2. Per germline, CDR1 SEHNR and CDR2 FQNEAQ (reference sequence). V shed 5 bases and J 2 bases; nucleotides not matched to a gene: 6. The CDR3 covers 15 residues. The CDR3 DNA reads as TGTGCCAGCAGCCCGACTAGCGGGCTCCCCTACGAGCAGTACTTC. This codes for CASSPTSGLPYEQYF. Variable domain in full (rest from reference TRBV7-9 and TRBJ2-7): DTGVSQNPRHKITKRGQNVTFRCDPISEHNRLYWYRQTLGQGPEFLTYFQNEAQLEKSRLLSDRFSAERPKGSFSTLEIQRTEQGDSAMYLCASSPTSGLPYEQYFGPGTRLTVT.

The table lists this clone with a count of one. The J gene is TRBJ1-1, the V gene TRBV19, with D maybe TRBD1 (6 bases). The CDR3 is 15 residues long. V was pared by 2 bases and J by 4 bases, with 14 bases between. Germline V gives CDR1 LNHDA, CDR2 SQIVND (reference sequence). The DNA of the CDR3 is TGTGCCAGTAGTATATCAGGGGCTAGTAGCACTGAAGCTTTCTTT. Translated, it gives CASSISGASSTEAFF.

This clone was recorded many times. The rearrangement uses TRBV4-3 and TRBJ2-1; TRBD2 agrees at 7 bases. The CDR3 sequence is 15 residues long. Germline lookup yields CDR1 LGHNA and CDR2 YSLEER. V shed 1 base and J 4 bases; nucleotides not matched to a gene: 4. This CDR3 reads CASSQVAGEYNEQFF. Written as DNA, the CDR3 is TGCGCCAGCAGCCAAGTTGCGGGAGAATACAATGAGCAGTTCTTC.

The V and J genes are TRBV6-5 and TRBJ2-7, with D hard to call. Trimming left V 6 bases short and J 3 bases short, with 15 bases between. This CDR3 is 14 amino acids long. Germline lookup yields CDR1 MNHEY and CDR2 SVGAGI. CDR3 in amino acids: CASSMAQTNYEQYF. The CDR3 DNA reads TGTGCCAGCAGCATGGCACAGACAAACTACGAGCAGTACTTC.

The chain joins TRBV7-2 to TRBJ1-4; D uncertain. This CDR3 contains 15 residues. The germline V gene has CDR1 SGHTA and CDR2 FQGNSA. The V end lost 4 bases, the J end lost 5 bases, and 14 bases lay between the germline ends. The CDR3 loop reads CASSSPGRINEKLFF. As DNA, the CDR3 is TGTGCCAGCAGCTCCCCGGGGAGGATAAATGAAAAACTGTTTTTT.

This clone was seen a few times. The chain employs TRBV28 and TRBJ2-2; D is possibly TRBD2 (6 bases). Trimming removed 0 bases from V and 0 bases from J, with 8 bases in between. Germline CDR1 reads MDHEN; CDR2 reads SYDVKM. The CDR3 loop spans 16 amino acids. CDR3 in DNA: TGTGCCAGCAGTTTATGGGGGGGTACGAACACCGGGGAGCTGTTTTTT. It encodes CASSLWGGTNTGELFF. The whole variable domain, filled in from reference TRBV28 and TRBJ2-2, reads DVKVTQSSRYLVKRTGEKVFLECVQDMDHENMFWYRQDPGLGLRLIYFSYDVKMKEKGDIPEGYSVSREKKERFSLILESASTNQTSMYLCASSLWGGTNTGELFFGEGSRLTVL.

The chain combines TRBV18 with TRBJ2-1; D is undetermined. The CDR3 covers 14 residues. V was pared by 2 bases and J by 5 bases, with 10 bases between. CDR1 is KGHSH and CDR2 is LQKENI in the germline V gene. As DNA, the CDR3 is TGTGCCAGCTCACCAACCGTGGGCGACAATGAGCAGTTCTTC. Its translation is CASSPTVGDNEQFF.

The chain recombines TRBV9 with TRBJ2-5; 16 bases line up with TRBD2. The trim removed 3 bases at V and 6 bases at J, leaving 17 bases unmatched. The length of the CDR3 is 20 residues. Germline values: CDR1 SGDLS, CDR2 YYNGEE. The CDR3 region is CASSGCSGTSGRDHLKTQYF. CDR3 DNA: TGTGCCAGCAGCGGATGCTCGGGGACTAGCGGGAGGGACCATCTAAAGACCCAGTACTTC.

V gene TRBV5-1 combines with J gene TRBJ2-1, with 9 bases lining up with TRBD2. CDR1 and CDR2 from the germline V gene are SGHRS and YFSETQ. The V gene end was trimmed by 0 bases and the J gene end by 9 bases; junction bases not matched to a gene: 13. CDR3 length: 17 residues. In nucleotides, the CDR3 is TGCGCCAGCAGCTTGGTTGGCGCGGGAGGGCCACAGGGTGAGCAGTTCTTC. Amino acid sequence: CASSLVGAGGPQGEQFF.

This chain links TRBV7-9 with TRBJ1-2; no definite D call. V lost 0 bases and J 6 bases, leaving 8 bases between the germline ends. The germline gives CDR1 SEHNR, CDR2 FQNEAQ (reference sequence). This CDR3 spans 13 amino acids. CDR3 sequence: CASSLAAGNGYTF. CDR3 nucleotides: TGTGCCAGCAGCTTAGCAGCGGGGAATGGCTACACCTTC.

The rearrangement links TRBV28 to TRBJ1-2, with D hard to call. The V gene lost 3 bases and the J gene lost 14 bases, with 19 bases spanning the gap. This CDR3 region has 13 residues. The germline CDR1 and CDR2 sequences are MDHEN and SYDVKM. For the CDR3, the DNA is TGTGCCAGCAGTTTTTTAAAGATCCCTGCCGGGACCTTC. Translation: CASSFLKIPAGTF.

The rearrangement uses TRBV5-6 and TRBJ1-5; D is perhaps TRBD1 (5 bases). Trimming took off 2 bases at V and 5 bases at J, with 11 bases between the two ends. Germline V gene sequence: CDR1 SGHDT, CDR2 YYEEEE. There are 14 residues in the CDR3. CDR3 protein: CASSFTGADQPQHF. The DNA of the CDR3 is TGTGCCAGCAGCTTTACAGGTGCCGATCAGCCCCAGCATTTT.

This clone turned up a few times. This chain joins TRBV9 and TRBJ1-1, with 10 bases identical to TRBD1. In germline, CDR1 is SGDLS, CDR2 YYNGEE. This CDR3 comprises 16 residues. V dropped 6 bases and J dropped 4; count of bases not matched to a gene: 12. The CDR3 DNA reads TGTGCCAGCACCAACCCGAGGACAGGGGGGAGCACTGAAGCTTTCTTT. This sequence encodes CASTNPRTGGSTEAFF.

The table lists this clone with many counts. The genes are TRBV3-1 (or the pseudogene TRBV3-2) and TRBJ2-3; 8 bases line up with TRBD2. This CDR3 region has 16 residues. The junction had 3 bases not matched to a gene; V was cut back by 1 base and J by 0 bases. Per the germline V gene, CDR1 is LGHDT and CDR2 is YNNKEL (reference sequence). CDR3 sequence: CASSQGSGASTDTQYF. The DNA of the CDR3 is TGTGCCAGCAGCCAAGGTAGCGGGGCGAGCACAGATACGCAGTATTTT.

The J gene is TRBJ1-4, the V gene TRBV10-3, with 7 nucleotides matching TRBD1. The junction had 11 bases not matched to a gene; V was cut back by 0 bases and J by 7 bases. This CDR3 has 17 amino acids. Germline CDR1 is ENHRY and CDR2 is SYGVKD. CDR3 in DNA: TGTGCCATCAGTGAGTCCGGGCCACAGGGGACGATTGAAAAACTGTTTTTT. The encoded protein is CAISESGPQGTIEKLFF.

The genes are TRBV5-4 and TRBJ1-3, with D possibly being TRBD1 (6 bases). V was clipped by 4 bases and J by 5 bases, with 22 bases between them. CDR3 length: 17 amino acids. Per germline, CDR1 SGHNT and CDR2 YYREEE (reference sequence). The CDR3 coding sequence is TGTGCCAGCAGCACTCTTGGACAAGGACAGACGAGAAACACCATATATTTT. Residues: CASSTLGQGQTRNTIYF.

The chain has TRBV27 and TRBJ2-2, with TRBD2 matching 11 bases. V shed 8 bases, J shed 5 bases, and the junction held 7 bases outside the gene matches. Per germline, CDR1 MNHEY and CDR2 SMNVEV (reference sequence). The CDR3 is made up of 15 amino acids. The CDR3 spells CASGGLAGVTGELFF. CDR3 DNA: TGTGCCAGCGGCGGACTAGCGGGCGTGACCGGGGAGCTGTTTTTT.